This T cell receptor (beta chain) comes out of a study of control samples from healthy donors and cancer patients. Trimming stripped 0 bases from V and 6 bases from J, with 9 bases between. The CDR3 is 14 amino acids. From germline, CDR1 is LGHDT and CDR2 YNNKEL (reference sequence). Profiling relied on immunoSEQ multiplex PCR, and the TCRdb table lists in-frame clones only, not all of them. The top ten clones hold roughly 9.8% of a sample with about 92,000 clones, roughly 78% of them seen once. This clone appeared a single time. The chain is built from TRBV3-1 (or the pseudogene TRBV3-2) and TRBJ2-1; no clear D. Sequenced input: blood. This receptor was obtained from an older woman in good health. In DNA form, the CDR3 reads TGTGCCAGCAGCCAAGAACCCCCTCTCAATGAGCAGTTCTTC. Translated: CASSQEPPLNEQFF.